This TCR beta chain was identified in a study of blood T cell repertoires in COVID-19. This clone appeared a few times. The table came from immunoSEQ multiplex PCR; TCRdb's copy has only in-frame clones and leaves some out. The sample contains 300,000 to 450,000 clones, about 85% of which appear only once. The V gene lost 2 bases and the J gene lost 5 bases, with 18 bases spanning the gap. The CDR3 runs to 16 residues. Germline lookup yields CDR1 LNHDA and CDR2 SQIVND (reference sequence). Sequencing used peripheral blood. This chain links TRBV19 with TRBJ1-1; a possible D gene is TRBD1 (5 bases). The clonotype was recovered from a young woman with acute or convalescent COVID-19. The CDR3 DNA reads TGTGCCAGTAGTATATTTTTCGGCCGTGGGGGGACTGAAGCTTTCTTT. This sequence encodes CASSIFFGRGGTEAFF.